The 19 T cell receptor beta chains below come from one sample, sequenced in a study of beta chain features in type 1 diabetes. No antigen is known for these receptors. General observations from the study: Significant though moderate, a shortening of TCRB CDR3s appeared in all four CD4+ subsets of Type 1 diabetes patients.

Expressed TCRB transcripts were sequenced because the isolated RNA had all been reverse transcribed beforehand. Profiled with immunoSEQ multiplex PCR; TCRdb holds only in-frame clones, not every one. The data show over 100,000 clones, with about 16% seen just once and around 2.5% held by the top ten. The material sequenced was central memory CD4+ T cells from blood. Receptors were obtained from a man aged 25 to 40 with type 1 diabetes.

This clone came up a few times. The chain carries TRBV7-8 and TRBJ2-1; D gene unclear. The germline CDR1 and CDR2 sequences are SGHVS and FQNEAQ. V was clipped by 5 bases and J by 7 bases, with 9 bases between them. The CDR3 covers 12 residues. CDR3 region: CASSPPTNEQFF. CDR3 nucleotide sequence: TGTGCCAGCAGCCCACCCACAAATGAGCAGTTCTTC.

The rearrangement links TRBV28 to TRBJ2-7; D might be TRBD1 (5 bases). The CDR3 is 16 amino acids. Germline values: CDR1 MDHEN, CDR2 SYDVKM. V was pared by 6 bases and J by 1 base, with 19 bases between. CDR3 nucleotides: TGTGCCAGCAGACATTTGGGGCCGGACGGATCCTACGAGCAGTACTTC. Translated: CASRHLGPDGSYEQYF.

This sequence joins TRBV5-1 and TRBJ2-5, with D unresolved. Germline V gene sequence: CDR1 SGHRS, CDR2 YFSETQ. This CDR3 region has 15 residues. The ends were cut back, 2 bases at V and 1 base at J, with 12 bases in the middle. CDR3: CASSLEDRRQETQYF. The CDR3 DNA reads TGCGCCAGCAGCTTAGAGGACCGGCGCCAAGAGACCCAGTACTTC.

The chain is built from TRBV5-1 and TRBJ2-1, with 8 positions matching TRBD2. Germline V gene lookup returns CDR1 SGHRS and CDR2 YFSETQ. The CDR3 consists of 16 residues. The junction had 10 bases not matched to a gene; V was cut back by 4 bases and J by 4 bases. CDR3 sequence: CASSATGAGEYNEQFF. Here the CDR3 DNA reads TGCGCCAGCAGCGCCACAGGAGCGGGGGAGTACAATGAGCAGTTCTTC.

This clone was seen only a few times. V and J are TRBV6-1 and TRBJ1-6, with TRBD1 matching 8 bases. The germline V gene encodes CDR1 MNHNS and CDR2 SASEGT. V shed 2 bases and J 7 bases; nucleotides not matched to a gene: 13. The CDR3 runs to 18 residues. The CDR3 nucleotides read TGTGCCAGCAGTGAAACACTGGGGGGTAGGACAGGGAATTCACCCCTCCACTTT. The encoded protein is CASSETLGGRTGNSPLHF.

This clone occurred a few times. V usage is TRBV28 and J usage is TRBJ2-7; 8 nucleotides agree with TRBD1. CDR3 length: 16 residues. Per germline, CDR1 MDHEN and CDR2 SYDVKM. V gave up 6 bases and J gave up 5 bases; unmatched junction bases: 15. The CDR3 loop reads CASRRGSGGEFNEQYF. The CDR3 nucleotides read TGTGCCAGCAGGCGAGGGTCAGGGGGCGAATTCAACGAGCAGTACTTC.

The CDR3 bases are TGTGCCAGCAGCTTGCGGACTTACCAAGAGACCCAGTACTTC. It is translated as CASSLRTYQETQYF. The genes are TRBV5-4 and TRBJ2-5; D may be TRBD2 (5 bases). The CDR3 loop spans 14 amino acids. Germline CDR1 is SGHNT and CDR2 is YYREEE (reference sequence). Trimming took off 1 base at V and 0 bases at J, with 7 bases between the two ends.

The rearrangement joins TRBV14 to TRBJ1-2, with D maybe TRBD1 (5 bases). The CDR3 is 18 amino acids. Trimming took off 3 bases at V and 0 bases at J, with 20 bases between the two ends. Germline CDR1 reads SGHDN; CDR2 reads FVKESK. CDR3 DNA sequence: TGTGCCAGCAGCCAGTTCCTCGGTCAGGGAGGCTCTAACTATGGCTACACCTTC. Its translation is CASSQFLGQGGSNYGYTF.

The table lists this clone with a few counts. J is TRBJ2-2 and V is TRBV7-2; D remains ambiguous. Trimming stripped 4 bases from V and 6 bases from J, with 9 bases between. Germline CDR1 is SGHTA and CDR2 is FQGNSA. The CDR3 spans 13 residues. The CDR3 nucleotides read TGTGCCAGCAGCTCCGCCGATGCCGGGGAGCTGTTTTTT. It specifies CASSSADAGELFF.

V gene TRBV7-2 combines with J gene TRBJ2-3, with TRBD2 identical over 7 bases. Germline-derived CDR1 and CDR2 are SGHTA and FQGNSA. The trim removed 2 bases at V and 5 bases at J, leaving 10 bases unmatched. This CDR3 has 16 residues. The CDR3 DNA follows: TGTGCCAGCAGCTTAAGGCACCAGCGGGGAGGAGATACGCAGTATTTT. Its translation: CASSLRHQRGGDTQYF.

CDR3 sequence (DNA): TGTGCCAGCACCCCGCGAGGGGTAGTTGAGCAGTTCTTC. It is translated as CASTPRGVVEQFF. The chain combines TRBV2 with TRBJ2-1; D possibly matches TRBD1 or TRBD2 (5 bases each). Trimming removed 7 bases at V and 9 bases at J, with 16 bases between. The V gene's germline CDR1 is SNHLY and CDR2 FYNNEI. This CDR3 region has 13 residues.

The chain has TRBV5-1 and TRBJ2-2, with no clear D. Deletions cut 1 base from V and 0 bases from J, with 4 bases between. The CDR3 is 14 residues long. Germline V CDR1 and CDR2: SGHRS, YFSETQ. The CDR3 DNA sequence: TGCGCCAGCAGCTTGCTCGCGAACACCGGGGAGCTGTTTTTT. It is translated as CASSLLANTGELFF. Together with reference TRBV5-1 and TRBJ2-2, the CDR3 gives the full variable domain: KAGVTQTPRYLIKTRGQQVTLSCSPISGHRSVSWYQQTPGQGLQFLFEYFSETQRNKGNFPGRFSGRQFSNSRSEMNVSTLELGDSALYLCASSLLANTGELFFGEGSRLTVL.

This clone was recorded a few times. The chain carries TRBV29-1 and TRBJ1-2; D not certain. The CDR3 contains 13 residues. V lost 4 bases to trimming and J lost 5 bases, with 14 bases between them. Germline CDR1 SQVTM, CDR2 ANQGSEA. CDR3 nucleotide sequence: TGCAGCGTTGGTTGGTCAGGTGAATATGGCTACACCTTC. Protein: CSVGWSGEYGYTF.

This chain links TRBV30 with TRBJ1-6; 8 nucleotides match TRBD1. The CDR3 has 13 amino acids. V lost 3 bases, J lost 12 bases, and 7 bases stayed unmatched. Germline CDR1 and CDR2: GTSNPN and SVGIG (reference sequence). CDR3 sequence: CAWSEDREGPLHF. DNA for the CDR3: TGTGCCTGGAGCGAGGACAGGGAAGGACCCCTCCACTTT. Combining the CDR3 with reference TRBV30 and TRBJ1-6 gives the whole variable domain SQTIHQWPATLVQPVGSPLSLECTVEGTSNPNLYWYRQAAGRGLQLLFYSVGIGQISSEVPQNLSASRPQDRQFILSSKKLLLSDSGFYLCAWSEDREGPLHFGNGTRLTVT.

A single count supports this clone. The V and J genes are TRBV2 and TRBJ2-7, with D unclear. With 2 bases removed from V and 2 bases from J, the gap between germline ends came to 16 bases. The CDR3 is 16 residues long. Germline V lookup: CDR1 SNHLY, CDR2 FYNNEI. The CDR3 loop is CASSETAGATPYEQYF. CDR3 DNA: TGTGCCAGCAGTGAAACCGCAGGAGCAACCCCCTACGAGCAGTACTTC.

The chain links TRBV4-3 to TRBJ2-3, with D perhaps matching TRBD2 (7 bases). There are 15 residues in the CDR3. Germline values: CDR1 LGHNA, CDR2 YSLEER. V lost 8 bases, J lost 6 bases, and 21 bases lay in between. The CDR3 bases are TGCGCCAGCGCATTCGGGGGGCAGGGTGCGGATACGCAGTATTTT. Amino acids: CASAFGGQGADTQYF.

The rearrangement uses TRBV6-5 and TRBJ2-5, with D possibly TRBD1 on 5 matching bases. Germline V gene sequence: CDR1 MNHEY, CDR2 SVGAGI. The V gene lost 4 bases and the J gene lost 7 bases, with 13 bases spanning the gap. This CDR3 spans 13 amino acids. The CDR3 sequence: CASSFQGTGTQYF. DNA of the CDR3: TGTGCCAGCAGTTTCCAGGGAACGGGGACCCAGTACTTC.

This clone was detected only a few times. The chain employs TRBV7-3 and TRBJ2-1; D might be TRBD1 (6 bases). V lost 5 bases, J lost 5 bases, and 16 bases lay in between. Germline lookup yields CDR1 SGHTA and CDR2 FQGTGA. This CDR3 is 15 amino acids long. The CDR3 bases are TGTGCCAGCAGCATACAGGGTACATCACACAATGAGCAGTTCTTC. This sequence encodes CASSIQGTSHNEQFF.

This clone was seen repeatedly, ten times or more. The J gene is TRBJ2-7, the V gene TRBV6-5; D is unresolved. V was clipped by 8 bases and J by 2 bases, with 1 base between them. Germline V gene lookup returns CDR1 MNHEY and CDR2 SVGAGI. This CDR3 spans 9 amino acids. The CDR3 DNA reads TGTGCCAGCCCCTACGAGCAGTACTTC. This translates into CASPYEQYF.